These T cell receptor beta chains were read from a single sample in a study of T cell changes during pregnancy in multiple sclerosis. Profiled with immunoSEQ multiplex PCR; TCRdb holds only in-frame clones, not every one. The data show 60,000 or so clones, around nine tenths seen once. Sequencing used peripheral blood, obtained before pregnancy. The origin of the receptors is a female donor with multiple sclerosis, enrolled in a pregnancy study. CDR3s include the opening cysteine and the closing phenylalanine or tryptophan. The order of the fields is V gene, J gene, clone size, D gene, CDR3 DNA, CDR3 protein. A D gene is named only where the DNA matches it firmly. Where a row states a size, it is once, few, many or the class of an expanded clone; other rows omit it.

TRBV19,TRBJ2-1,NA,TRBD2,TGTGCCAGTAGTAAAAAATATAGCGGGGGGGTCTCATTACGGTCCTACAATGAGCAGTTCTTC,CASSKKYSGGVSLRSYNEQFF
TRBV9,TRBJ1-1,NA,NA,TGTGCCAGCAGCCCCCCGGCGGGAGGAGTCACTGAAGCTTTCTTT,CASSPPAGGVTEAFF
TRBV30,TRBJ1-6,NA,NA,TGTGCCTGGAGTGCCCTCGGGGGTATCAATAATTCACCCCTCCACTTT,CAWSALGGINNSPLHF
TRBV4-3,TRBJ2-3,NA,TRBD2,TGCGCCAGCAGCATACATGTAGGCGGGGGGCCTAGCACAGATACGCAGTATTTT,CASSIHVGGGPSTDTQYF
TRBV6-5,TRBJ1-6,NA,NA,TGTGCCAGCAGGCAGGGCTCGGGTTCACCCCTCCACTTT,CASRQGSGSPLHF
TRBV11-2,TRBJ2-2,once,NA,TGTGCCAGCAGCTTATGGGGGTTACAGGGTGCGAACACCGGGGAGCTGTTTTTT,CASSLWGLQGANTGELFF
TRBV19,TRBJ2-1,NA,NA,TGTGCCAGTAGTTTACTCCCGCTTAGCTCCTACAATGAGCAGTTCTTC,CASSLLPLSSYNEQFF
TRBV2,TRBJ1-4,NA,NA,TGTGCCAGCGGAGGACCTAATAATGAAAAACTGTTTTTT,CASGGPNNEKLFF
TRBV7-2,TRBJ1-5,NA,NA,TGTGCCAGCAGCTTAGTAGCTGGCTACAATCAGCCCCAGCATTTT,CASSLVAGYNQPQHF
TRBV11-3,TRBJ1-5,NA,TRBD1,TGTGCCAGCAGCCCCCGGGACAGGGAATCAGCCCAGCATTTT,CASSPRDRESAQHF
TRBV10-3,TRBJ2-1,NA,TRBD2,TGTGCCATCAGTGAGTCTACTAGCGGCTACAATGAGCAGTTCTTC,CAISESTSGYNEQFF
TRBV18,TRBJ1-6,NA,NA,TGTGCCAGCTCACCACTCGACTTTACGACCGACTACTCCTATAATTCACCCCTCCACTTT,CASSPLDFTTDYSYNSPLHF
TRBV12-5,TRBJ1-1,NA,TRBD1,TGTGCTAGTGGTTCCCCGGACAGGGTTTTCACTGAAGCTTTCTTT,CASGSPDRVFTEAFF
TRBV5-4,TRBJ2-7,NA,TRBD2,TGTGCCAGCAGCCCGGGACTAGCGGGGGGGGTCTACGAGCAGTACTTC,CASSPGLAGGVYEQYF
TRBV10-2,TRBJ2-4,NA,NA,TGCGCCAGCAGTGAGTCGGAGATCTCCATATCGTACTTC,CASSESEISISYF
TRBV10-3,TRBJ2-1,NA,TRBD2,TGTGCCATCAGTGAGCAGCGGGGGGTGGAGCAGTTCTTC,CAISEQRGVEQFF